This T cell receptor (beta chain) was identified in a study of shared clonotypes between healthy human individuals. Trimming stripped 2 bases from V and 7 bases from J, with 6 bases between. CDR1 and CDR2 from the germline V gene are SGHRS and YFSETQ. There are 11 residues in the CDR3. Method: immunoSEQ multiplex PCR; TCRdb's copy keeps in-frame clones and lacks some. The sample holds some 2,500,000 clones; 90% to 95% are singletons and the top ten take 0.35% to 0.45%. The receptor's source is a man in his late teens or twenties in good health. Some clones in this sample may be carry-over from other donors' samples. Sequencing used naive CD4+ T cells from PBMCs. Subset in this sample: CD45RA+ positively selected. The chain carries TRBV5-1 and TRBJ1-1, with TRBD1 as a possible D gene (5 bases). The CDR3, as DNA: TGCGCCAGCAGCTTCAGGGATGAAGCTTTCTTT. Its translation is CASSFRDEAFF.